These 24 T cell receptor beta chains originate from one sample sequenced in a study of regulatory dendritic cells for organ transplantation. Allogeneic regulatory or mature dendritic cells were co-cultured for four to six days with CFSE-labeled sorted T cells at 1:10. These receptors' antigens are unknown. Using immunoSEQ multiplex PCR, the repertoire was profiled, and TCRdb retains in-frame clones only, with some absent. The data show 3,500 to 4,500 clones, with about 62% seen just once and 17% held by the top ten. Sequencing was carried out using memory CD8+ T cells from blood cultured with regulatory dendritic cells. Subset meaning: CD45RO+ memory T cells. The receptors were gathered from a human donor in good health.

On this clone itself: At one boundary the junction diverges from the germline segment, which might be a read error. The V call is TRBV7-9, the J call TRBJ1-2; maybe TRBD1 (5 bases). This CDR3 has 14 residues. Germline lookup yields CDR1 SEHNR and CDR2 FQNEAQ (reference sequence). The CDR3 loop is CASTLGAGNYGYTF. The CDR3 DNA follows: TGTGCCAGCACCTTAGGGGCGGGGAACTATGGCTACACCTTC.

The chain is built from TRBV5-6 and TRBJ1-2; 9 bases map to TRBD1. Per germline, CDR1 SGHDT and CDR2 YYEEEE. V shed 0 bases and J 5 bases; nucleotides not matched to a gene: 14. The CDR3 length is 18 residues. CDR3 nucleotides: TGTGCCAGCAGCTTGGTGAGAGCAACAGGGGGCGCAGGGTATGGCTACACCTTC. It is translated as CASSLVRATGGAGYGYTF.

The CDR3: CASSLAEADTEAFF. CDR3 DNA: TGTGCCAGCAGCTTAGCGGAGGCGGACACTGAAGCTTTCTTT. V gene TRBV7-8 combines with J gene TRBJ1-1, with D hard to call. Trimming cost V 0 bases and J 3 bases, with 8 bases left between them. The CDR3 consists of 14 residues. Per germline, CDR1 SGHVS and CDR2 FQNEAQ.

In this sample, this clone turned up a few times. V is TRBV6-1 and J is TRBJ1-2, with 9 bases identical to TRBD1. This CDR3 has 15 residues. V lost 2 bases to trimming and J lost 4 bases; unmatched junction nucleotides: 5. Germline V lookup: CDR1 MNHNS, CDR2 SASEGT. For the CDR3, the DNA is TGTGCCAGCAGTGAATATAGGACAGGGGCCTATGGCTACACCTTC. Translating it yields CASSEYRTGAYGYTF.

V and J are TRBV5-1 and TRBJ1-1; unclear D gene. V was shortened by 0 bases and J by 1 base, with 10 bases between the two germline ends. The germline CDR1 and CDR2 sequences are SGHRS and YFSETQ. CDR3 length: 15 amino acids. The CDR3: CASSLASVGNTEAFF. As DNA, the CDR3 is TGCGCCAGCAGCTTGGCGTCGGTCGGGAACACTGAAGCTTTCTTT.

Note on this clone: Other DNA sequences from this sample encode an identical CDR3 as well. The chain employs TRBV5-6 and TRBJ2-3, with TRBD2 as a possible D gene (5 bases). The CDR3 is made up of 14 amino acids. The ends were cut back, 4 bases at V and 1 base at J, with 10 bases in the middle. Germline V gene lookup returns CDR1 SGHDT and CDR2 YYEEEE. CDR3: CASSPGRGTDTQYF. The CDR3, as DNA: TGTGCCAGCAGCCCGGGGAGAGGCACAGATACGCAGTATTTT.

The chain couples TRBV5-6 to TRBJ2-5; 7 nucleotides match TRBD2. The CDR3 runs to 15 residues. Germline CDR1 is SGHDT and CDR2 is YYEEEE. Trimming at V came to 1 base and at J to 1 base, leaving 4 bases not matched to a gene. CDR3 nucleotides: TGTGCCAGCAGCTTGTTAGCGGGCATCCAAGAGACCCAGTACTTC. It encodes CASSLLAGIQETQYF.

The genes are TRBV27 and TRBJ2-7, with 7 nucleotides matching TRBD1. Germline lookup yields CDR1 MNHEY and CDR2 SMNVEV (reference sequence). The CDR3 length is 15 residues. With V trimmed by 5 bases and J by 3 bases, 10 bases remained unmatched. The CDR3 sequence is CASSPNRGSSYEQYF. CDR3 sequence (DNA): TGTGCCAGCAGTCCTAACAGGGGTTCTAGCTACGAGCAGTACTTC.

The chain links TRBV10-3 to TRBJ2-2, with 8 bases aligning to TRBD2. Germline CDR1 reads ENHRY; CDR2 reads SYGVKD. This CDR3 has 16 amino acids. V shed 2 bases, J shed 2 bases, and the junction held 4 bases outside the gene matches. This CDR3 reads CAISEVRGGNTGELFF. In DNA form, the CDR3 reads TGTGCCATCAGTGAGGTCCGGGGGGGCAACACCGGGGAGCTGTTTTTT.

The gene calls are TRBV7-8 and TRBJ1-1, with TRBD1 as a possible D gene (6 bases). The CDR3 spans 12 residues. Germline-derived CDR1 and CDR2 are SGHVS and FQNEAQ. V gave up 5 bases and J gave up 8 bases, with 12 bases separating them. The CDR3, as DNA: TGTGCCAGCAGCCCACAGGGATGGGAAGCTTTCTTT. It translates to CASSPQGWEAFF.

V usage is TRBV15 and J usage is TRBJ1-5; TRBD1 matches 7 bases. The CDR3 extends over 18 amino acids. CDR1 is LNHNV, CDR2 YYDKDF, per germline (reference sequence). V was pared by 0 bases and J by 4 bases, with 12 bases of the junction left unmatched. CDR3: CATSRESNTGVGNQPQHF. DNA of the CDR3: TGTGCCACCAGCAGAGAGTCTAATACAGGGGTTGGGAATCAGCCCCAGCATTTT.

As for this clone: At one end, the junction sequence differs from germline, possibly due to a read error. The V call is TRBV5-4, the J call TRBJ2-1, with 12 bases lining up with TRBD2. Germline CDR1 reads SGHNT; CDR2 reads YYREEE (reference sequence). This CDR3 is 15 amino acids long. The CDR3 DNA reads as TGCGCCAGCAGCCAACTAGCGGGGGGCGGGAATGAGCAGTTCTTC. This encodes CASSQLAGGGNEQFF. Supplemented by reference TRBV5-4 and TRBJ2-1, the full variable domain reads ETGVTQSPTHLIKTRGQQVTLRCSSQSGHNTVSWYQQALGQGPQFIFQYYREEENGRGNFPPRFSGLQFPNYSSELNVNALELDDSALYLCASSQLAGGGNEQFFGPGTRLTVL.

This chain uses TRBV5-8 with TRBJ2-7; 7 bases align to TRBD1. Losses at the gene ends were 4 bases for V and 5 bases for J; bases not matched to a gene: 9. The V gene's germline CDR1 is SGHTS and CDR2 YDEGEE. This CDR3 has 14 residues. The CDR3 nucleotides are TGTGCCAGCAGCATACGACAGGGCTCGCACGAGCAGTACTTC. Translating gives CASSIRQGSHEQYF.

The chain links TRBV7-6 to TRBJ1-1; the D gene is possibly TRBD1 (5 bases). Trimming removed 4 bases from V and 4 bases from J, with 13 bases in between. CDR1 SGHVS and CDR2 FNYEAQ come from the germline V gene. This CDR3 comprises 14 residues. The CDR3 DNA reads TGTGCCAGCAGCTCAGACAGCCTCTTCACTGAAGCTTTCTTT. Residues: CASSSDSLFTEAFF.

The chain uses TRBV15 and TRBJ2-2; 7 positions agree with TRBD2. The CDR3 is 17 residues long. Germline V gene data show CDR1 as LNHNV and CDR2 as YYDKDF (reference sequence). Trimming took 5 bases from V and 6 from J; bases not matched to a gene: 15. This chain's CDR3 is CATSPGLTYGGAGELFF. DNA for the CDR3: TGTGCCACCAGCCCCGGCTTAACCTATGGGGGGGCCGGGGAGCTGTTTTTT.

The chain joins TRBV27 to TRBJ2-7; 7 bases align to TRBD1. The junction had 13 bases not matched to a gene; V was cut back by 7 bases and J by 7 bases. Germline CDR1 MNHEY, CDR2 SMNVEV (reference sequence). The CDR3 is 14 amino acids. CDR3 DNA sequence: TGTGCCAGCAATCAGGGGGACACCGCGGAGGAGCAGTACTTC. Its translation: CASNQGDTAEEQYF.

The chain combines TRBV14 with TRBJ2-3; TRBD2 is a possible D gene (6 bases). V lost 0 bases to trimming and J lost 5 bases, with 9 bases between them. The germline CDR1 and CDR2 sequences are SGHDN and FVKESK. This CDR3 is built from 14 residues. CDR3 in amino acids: CASSQDEGLDTQYF. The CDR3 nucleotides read TGTGCCAGCAGCCAAGACGAGGGACTAGATACGCAGTATTTT. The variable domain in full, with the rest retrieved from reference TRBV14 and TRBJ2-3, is EAGVTQFPSHSVIEKGQTVTLRCDPISGHDNLYWYRRVMGKEIKFLLHFVKESKQDESGMPNNRFLAERTGGTYSTLKVQPAELEDSGVYFCASSQDEGLDTQYFGPGTRLTVL.

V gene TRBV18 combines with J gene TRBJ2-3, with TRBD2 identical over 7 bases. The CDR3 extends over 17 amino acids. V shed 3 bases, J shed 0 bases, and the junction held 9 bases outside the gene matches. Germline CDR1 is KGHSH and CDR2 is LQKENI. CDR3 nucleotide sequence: TGTGCCAGCTCACCGGGAGGGCGCTTTTCTAGCACAGATACGCAGTATTTT. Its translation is CASSPGGRFSSTDTQYF.

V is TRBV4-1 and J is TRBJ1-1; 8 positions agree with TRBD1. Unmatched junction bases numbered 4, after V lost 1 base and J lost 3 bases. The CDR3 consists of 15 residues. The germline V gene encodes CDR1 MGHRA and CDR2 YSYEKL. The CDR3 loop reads CASSQARGQDTEAFF. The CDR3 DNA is TGCGCCAGCAGCCAAGCTAGGGGACAGGACACTGAAGCTTTCTTT.

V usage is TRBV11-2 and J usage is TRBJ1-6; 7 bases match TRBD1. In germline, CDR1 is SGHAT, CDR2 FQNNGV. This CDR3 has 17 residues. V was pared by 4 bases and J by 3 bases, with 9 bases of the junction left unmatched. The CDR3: CASSSSGQDHYNSPLHF. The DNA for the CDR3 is TGTGCCAGCAGCTCCAGCGGACAGGACCACTATAATTCACCCCTCCACTTT.

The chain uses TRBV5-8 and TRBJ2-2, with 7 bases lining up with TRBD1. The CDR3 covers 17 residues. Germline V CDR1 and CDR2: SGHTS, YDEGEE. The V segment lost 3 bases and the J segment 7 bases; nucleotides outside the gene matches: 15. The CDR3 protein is CASSSGHGTARGGELFF. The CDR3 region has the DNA TGTGCCAGCAGCTCCGGCCACGGGACAGCCCGAGGCGGGGAGCTGTTTTTT.

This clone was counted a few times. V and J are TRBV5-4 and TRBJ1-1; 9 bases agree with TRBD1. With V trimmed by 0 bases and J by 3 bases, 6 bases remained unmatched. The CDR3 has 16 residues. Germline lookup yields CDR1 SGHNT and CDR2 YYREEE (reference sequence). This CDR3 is CASSLDRTGVDTEAFF. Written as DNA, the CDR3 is TGTGCCAGCAGCTTGGACCGGACAGGGGTTGACACTGAAGCTTTCTTT.

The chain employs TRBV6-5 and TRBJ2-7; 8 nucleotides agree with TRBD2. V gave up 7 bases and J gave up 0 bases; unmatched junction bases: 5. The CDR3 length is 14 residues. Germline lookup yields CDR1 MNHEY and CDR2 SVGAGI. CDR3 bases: TGTGCCAGCAAGATAGCGGGGTCCTCCTACGAGCAGTACTTC. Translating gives CASKIAGSSYEQYF.

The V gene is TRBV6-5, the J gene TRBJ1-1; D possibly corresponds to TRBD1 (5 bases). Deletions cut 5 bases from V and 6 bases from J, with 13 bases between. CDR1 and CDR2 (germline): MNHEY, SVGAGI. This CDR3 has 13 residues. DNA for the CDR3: TGTGCCAGCAGTGAAGTGACAGCCTCTGAAGCTTTCTTT. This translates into CASSEVTASEAFF.